These 7 T cell receptor beta chains were sequenced from one sample in a study of blood T cell repertoires in COVID-19. Only in-frame clones appear in the TCRdb table, and some are missing; sequencing was by immunoSEQ multiplex PCR. This sample has roughly 110,000 clones, with more than 75% found just once. Material: peripheral blood. All receptors come from a man aged 40-49 years with acute or convalescent COVID-19.

At least ten counts were recorded for this clone. The CDR3 region is CASSSRRQGPCEQYF. For the CDR3, the DNA is TGTGCCAGCAGTTCACGTCGGCAGGGGCCTTGCGAGCAGTACTTC. This chain uses TRBV5-8 with TRBJ2-7, with D possibly TRBD1 on 6 matching bases. Germline V gene lookup returns CDR1 SGHTS and CDR2 YDEGEE. V was clipped by 5 bases and J by 6 bases, with 21 bases between them. The CDR3 runs to 15 residues.

J is TRBJ2-1 and V is TRBV15; D gene ambiguous. The CDR3 loop spans 13 amino acids. The V and J ends lost 0 bases and 4 bases respectively, with 4 bases between them. The germline CDR1 and CDR2 sequences are LNHNV and YYDKDF (reference sequence). The CDR3: CATSRDTYNEQFF. In nucleotides, the CDR3 is TGTGCCACCAGCAGAGATACTTACAATGAGCAGTTCTTC.

This chain joins TRBV2 and TRBJ1-5; D is ambiguous. CDR1 and CDR2 from the germline V gene are SNHLY and FYNNEI. Deletions cut 5 bases from V and 6 bases from J, with 14 bases between. This CDR3 region has 14 residues. Here the CDR3 reads CASSPWAGFQPQHF. The CDR3 DNA reads TGTGCCAGCAGTCCCTGGGCGGGGTTTCAGCCCCAGCATTTT.

J is TRBJ2-7 and V is TRBV5-1, with 12 nucleotides matching TRBD2. From germline, CDR1 is SGHRS and CDR2 YFSETQ. The CDR3 runs 16 residues. Trimming cost V 3 bases and J 1 base; bases outside gene matches: 5. The CDR3 is CASSSGGLAGSYEQYF. The DNA of the CDR3 is TGCGCCAGCAGCTCCGGTGGACTAGCGGGATCCTACGAGCAGTACTTC.

This chain joins TRBV7-2 and TRBJ2-1; TRBD1 might be the D (5 bases). The CDR3 consists of 12 residues. CDR1 and CDR2 (germline): SGHTA, FQGNSA. The V and J ends lost 1 base and 13 bases respectively, with 11 bases between them. The CDR3 DNA reads as TGTGCCAGCAGCTTAGAGGTGGGGCCTCAGTTCTTC. It codes for CASSLEVGPQFF.

The CDR3 sequence is CASSPSGGRSAETQYF. The CDR3 DNA follows: TGTGCCAGCAGCCCCTCAGGGGGACGCTCCGCGGAGACCCAGTACTTC. The J gene is TRBJ2-5, the V gene TRBV3-1 (or the pseudogene TRBV3-2), with 7 bases identical to TRBD1. The CDR3 spans 16 residues. The germline gives CDR1 LGHDT, CDR2 YNNKEL (reference sequence). Trimming took 4 bases from V and 5 from J; bases not matched to a gene: 13.

V usage is TRBV7-9 and J usage is TRBJ1-4, with D perhaps TRBD1 (5 bases). Per germline, CDR1 SEHNR and CDR2 FQNEAQ (reference sequence). The V and J ends lost 1 base and 6 bases respectively, with 9 bases between them. This CDR3 is 14 amino acids long. Here the CDR3 DNA reads TGTGCCAGCAGCTTAGATGGGGCCTATGAAAAACTGTTTTTT. Encoded protein: CASSLDGAYEKLFF.